The text below deals with one T cell receptor beta chain. Trimming removed 4 bases from V and 6 bases from J, with 22 bases in between. The CDR3 is 16 residues long. Germline V gives CDR1 SGHDN, CDR2 FVKESK. The data are from a study of CD8 T cells in Susac syndrome. Random hexamers were used to reverse transcribe the RNA input (about 0.5 to 1 ug). MiXCR was run by TCRdb on the immunoSEQ multiplex PCR reads, yielding one entry per CDR3 protein. The table includes 160,000 or so distinct CDR3 sequences, around 96% detected once. The sequence was obtained from a human donor with multiple sclerosis. This chain connects TRBV14 to TRBJ2-7; D is perhaps TRBD1 or TRBD2 (6 bases each). The source material was CD8+ T cells from PBMCs. Here the CDR3 DNA reads TGTGCCAGCAGCCCCCGAGGGGAACAGGGACTCGGCGAGCAGTACTTC. Its protein is CASSPRGEQGLGEQYF.